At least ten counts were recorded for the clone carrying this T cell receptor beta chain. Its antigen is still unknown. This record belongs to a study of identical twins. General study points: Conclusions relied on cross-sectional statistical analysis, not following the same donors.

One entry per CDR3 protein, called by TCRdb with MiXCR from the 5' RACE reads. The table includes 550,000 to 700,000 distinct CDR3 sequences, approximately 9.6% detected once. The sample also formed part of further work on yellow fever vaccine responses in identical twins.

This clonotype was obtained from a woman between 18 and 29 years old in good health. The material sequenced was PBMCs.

The CDR3 sequence: CSASGGALETQYF. The CDR3 nucleotides are TGCAGTGCTAGTGGGGGGGCCTTGGAAACGCAGTATTTT. The chain has TRBV20-1 and TRBJ2-5; weak D call: TRBD2 (7 bases). The end of the DNA aligns better with TRBJ2-3, so the J call may be wrong. CDR1 and CDR2 (germline): DFQATT, SNEGSKA (reference sequence). This CDR3 comprises 13 residues.